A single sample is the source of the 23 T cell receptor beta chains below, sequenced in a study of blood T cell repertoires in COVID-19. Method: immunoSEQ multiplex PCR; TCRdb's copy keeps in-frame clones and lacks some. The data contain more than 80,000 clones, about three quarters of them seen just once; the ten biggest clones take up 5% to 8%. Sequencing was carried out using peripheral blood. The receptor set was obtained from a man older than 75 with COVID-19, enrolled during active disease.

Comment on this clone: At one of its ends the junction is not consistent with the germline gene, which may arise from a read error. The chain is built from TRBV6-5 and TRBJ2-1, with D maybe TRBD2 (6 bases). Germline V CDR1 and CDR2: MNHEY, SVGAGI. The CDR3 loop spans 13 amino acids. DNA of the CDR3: TGTGCCAGCAGTTCCGGGACTTACAGTGAGCAGTTCTTC. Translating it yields CASSSGTYSEQFF.

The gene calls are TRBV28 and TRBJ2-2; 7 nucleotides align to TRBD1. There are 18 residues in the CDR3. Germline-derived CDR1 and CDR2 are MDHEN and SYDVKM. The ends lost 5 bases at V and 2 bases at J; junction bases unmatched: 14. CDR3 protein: CASSILFGQDINTGELFF. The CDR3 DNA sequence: TGTGCCAGCAGTATACTCTTTGGACAGGACATTAACACCGGGGAGCTGTTTTTT.

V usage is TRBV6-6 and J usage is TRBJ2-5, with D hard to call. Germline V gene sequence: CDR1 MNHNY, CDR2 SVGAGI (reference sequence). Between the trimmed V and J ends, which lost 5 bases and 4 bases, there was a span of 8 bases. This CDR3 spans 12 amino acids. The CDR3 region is CASSPGSETQYF. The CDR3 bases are TGTGCCAGCAGTCCCGGGTCAGAGACCCAGTACTTC.

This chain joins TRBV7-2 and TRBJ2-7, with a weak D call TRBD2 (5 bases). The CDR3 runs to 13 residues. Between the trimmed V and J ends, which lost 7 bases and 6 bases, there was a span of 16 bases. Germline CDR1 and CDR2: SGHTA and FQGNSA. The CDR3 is CASTVTRTSEQYF. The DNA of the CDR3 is TGTGCCAGCACCGTAACTAGGACCTCCGAGCAGTACTTC. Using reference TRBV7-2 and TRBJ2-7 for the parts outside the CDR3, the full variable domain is GAGVSQSPSNKVTEKGKDVELRCDPISGHTALYWYRQSLGQGLEFLIYFQGNSAPDKSGLPSDRFSAERTGGSVSTLTIQRTQQEDSAVYLCASTVTRTSEQYFGPGTRLTVT.

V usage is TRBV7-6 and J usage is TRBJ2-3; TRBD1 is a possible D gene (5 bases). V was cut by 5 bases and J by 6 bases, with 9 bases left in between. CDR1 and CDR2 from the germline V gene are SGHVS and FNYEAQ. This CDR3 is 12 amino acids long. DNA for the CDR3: TGTGCCAGCAGCCCAGGGATGGATACGCAGTATTTT. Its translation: CASSPGMDTQYF. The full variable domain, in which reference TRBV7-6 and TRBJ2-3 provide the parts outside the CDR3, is GAGVSQSPRYKVTKRGQDVALRCDPISGHVSLYWYRQALGQGPEFLTYFNYEAQQDKSGLPNDRFSAERPEGSISTLTIQRTEQRDSAMYRCASSPGMDTQYFGPGTRLTVL.

The chain's CDR3 is CASSQEGALSGGSTDTQYF. As DNA, the CDR3 is TGCGCCAGCAGCCAAGAGGGGGCGTTGAGTGGAGGTTCCACAGATACGCAGTATTTT. J is TRBJ2-3 and V is TRBV4-3, with D possibly being TRBD1 (6 bases). This CDR3 region has 19 residues. Germline V gene lookup returns CDR1 LGHNA and CDR2 YSLEER. Trimming removed 0 bases from V and 2 bases from J, with 21 bases in between.

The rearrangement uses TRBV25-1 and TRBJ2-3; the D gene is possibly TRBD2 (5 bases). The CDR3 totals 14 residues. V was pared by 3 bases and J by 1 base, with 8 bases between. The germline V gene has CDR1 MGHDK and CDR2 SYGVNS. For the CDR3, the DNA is TGTGCCAGCAGTGAGGGAGAGGGCACAGATACGCAGTATTTT. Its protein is CASSEGEGTDTQYF.

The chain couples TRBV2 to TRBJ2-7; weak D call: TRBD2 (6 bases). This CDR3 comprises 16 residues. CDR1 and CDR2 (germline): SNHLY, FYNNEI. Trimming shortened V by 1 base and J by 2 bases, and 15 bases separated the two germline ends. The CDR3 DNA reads TGTGCCAGCAGTGAAGGAGGAGAGGGGAGGACCTACGAGCAGTACTTC. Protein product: CASSEGGEGRTYEQYF.

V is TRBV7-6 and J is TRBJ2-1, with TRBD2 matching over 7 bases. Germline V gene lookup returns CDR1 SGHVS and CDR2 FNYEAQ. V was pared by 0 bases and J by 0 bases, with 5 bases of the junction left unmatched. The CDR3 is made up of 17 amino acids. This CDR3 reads CASSLALGGSSYNEQFF. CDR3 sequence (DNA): TGTGCCAGCAGCTTAGCGCTCGGGGGGAGCTCCTACAATGAGCAGTTCTTC.

CDR3 residues: CASKDRGDSGANVLTF. The CDR3 nucleotides read TGTGCCAGCAAAGACAGGGGTGACTCTGGGGCCAACGTCCTGACTTTC. The genes are TRBV2 and TRBJ2-6, with 8 bases aligning to TRBD1. V shed 7 bases, J shed 0 bases, and the junction held 5 bases outside the gene matches. Germline loops: CDR1 SNHLY, CDR2 FYNNEI. The CDR3 totals 16 residues.

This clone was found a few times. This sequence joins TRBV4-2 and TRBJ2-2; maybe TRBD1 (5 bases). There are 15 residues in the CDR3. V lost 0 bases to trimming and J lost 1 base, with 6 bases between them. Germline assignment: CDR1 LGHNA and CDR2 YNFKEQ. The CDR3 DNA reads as TGTGCCAGCAGCCAAGAAACAGGGAACACCGGGGAGCTGTTTTTT. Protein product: CASSQETGNTGELFF.

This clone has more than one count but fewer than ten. The CDR3 DNA is TGTGCCAGCTCACCTGACGGACAGGGGGACTATGGCTACACCTTC. This encodes CASSPDGQGDYGYTF. The J gene is TRBJ1-2, the V gene TRBV18; 10 positions match TRBD1. The CDR3 loop spans 15 amino acids. V dropped 3 bases and J dropped 3; count of bases not matched to a gene: 4. Per the germline V gene, CDR1 is KGHSH and CDR2 is LQKENI.

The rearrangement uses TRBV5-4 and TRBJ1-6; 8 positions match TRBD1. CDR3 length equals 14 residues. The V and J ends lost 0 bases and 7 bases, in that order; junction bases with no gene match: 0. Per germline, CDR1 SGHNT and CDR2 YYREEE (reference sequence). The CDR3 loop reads CASSLGQGNSPLHF. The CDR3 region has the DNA TGTGCCAGCAGCTTGGGACAGGGGAATTCACCCCTCCACTTT.

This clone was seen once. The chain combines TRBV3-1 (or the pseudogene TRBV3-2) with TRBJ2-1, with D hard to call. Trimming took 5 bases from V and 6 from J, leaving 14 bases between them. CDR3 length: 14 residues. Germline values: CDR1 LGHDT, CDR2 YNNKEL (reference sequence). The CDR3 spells CASSFPEVGNEQFF. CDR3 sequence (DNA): TGTGCCAGCAGCTTCCCAGAAGTTGGCAATGAGCAGTTCTTC.

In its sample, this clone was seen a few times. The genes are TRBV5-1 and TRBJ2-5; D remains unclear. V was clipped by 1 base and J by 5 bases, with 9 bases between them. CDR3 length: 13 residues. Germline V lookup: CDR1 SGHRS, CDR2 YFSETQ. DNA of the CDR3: TGCGCCAGCAGCTTGTCTAGTGGGGAGACCCAGTACTTC. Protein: CASSLSSGETQYF. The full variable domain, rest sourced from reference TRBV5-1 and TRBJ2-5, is KAGVTQTPRYLIKTRGQQVTLSCSPISGHRSVSWYQQTPGQGLQFLFEYFSETQRNKGNFPGRFSGRQFSNSRSEMNVSTLELGDSALYLCASSLSSGETQYFGPGTRLLVL.

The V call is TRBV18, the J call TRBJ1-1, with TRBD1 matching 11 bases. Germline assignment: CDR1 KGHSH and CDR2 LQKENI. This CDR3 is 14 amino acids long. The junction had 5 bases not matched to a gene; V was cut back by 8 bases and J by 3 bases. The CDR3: CASTGQGGDTEAFF. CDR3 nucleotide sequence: TGTGCCAGCACGGGACAGGGGGGGGACACTGAAGCTTTCTTT.

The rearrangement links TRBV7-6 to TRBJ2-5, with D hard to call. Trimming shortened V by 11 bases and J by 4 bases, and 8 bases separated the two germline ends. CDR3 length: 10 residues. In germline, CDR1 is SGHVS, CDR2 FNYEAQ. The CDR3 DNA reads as TGTGCCTCTGGGCTAGAGACCCAGTACTTC. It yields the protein CASGLETQYF.

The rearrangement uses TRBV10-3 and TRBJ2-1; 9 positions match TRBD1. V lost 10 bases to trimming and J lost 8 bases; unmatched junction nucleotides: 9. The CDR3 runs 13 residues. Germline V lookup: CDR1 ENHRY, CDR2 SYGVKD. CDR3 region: CATRDRVNYEQFF. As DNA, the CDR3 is TGTGCCACGAGGGACAGGGTAAACTATGAGCAGTTCTTC.

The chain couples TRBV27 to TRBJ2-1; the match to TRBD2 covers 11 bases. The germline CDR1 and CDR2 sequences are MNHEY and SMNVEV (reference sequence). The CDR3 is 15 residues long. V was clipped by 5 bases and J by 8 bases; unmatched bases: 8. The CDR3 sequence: CASSLTSGARDEQFF. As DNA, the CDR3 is TGTGCCAGCAGTCTGACTAGCGGGGCTAGGGATGAGCAGTTCTTC.

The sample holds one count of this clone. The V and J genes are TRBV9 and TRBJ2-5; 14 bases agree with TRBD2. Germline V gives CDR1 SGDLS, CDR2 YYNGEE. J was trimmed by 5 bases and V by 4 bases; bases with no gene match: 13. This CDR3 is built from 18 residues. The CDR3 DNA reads TGTGCCAGCAGCCCCCGGGGGGGACTAGCGGGAGCCGGGGAGACCCAGTACTTC. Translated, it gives CASSPRGGLAGAGETQYF.

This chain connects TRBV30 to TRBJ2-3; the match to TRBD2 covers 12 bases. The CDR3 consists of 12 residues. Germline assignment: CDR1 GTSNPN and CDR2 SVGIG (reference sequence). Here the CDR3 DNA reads TGTCGGCTAGCGGGAGGGCGGAATACGCAGTATTTT. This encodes CRLAGGRNTQYF.

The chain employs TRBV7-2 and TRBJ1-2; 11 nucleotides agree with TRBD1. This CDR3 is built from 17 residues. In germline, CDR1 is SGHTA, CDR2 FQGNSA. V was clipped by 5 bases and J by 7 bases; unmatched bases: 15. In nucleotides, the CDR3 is TGTGCCAGCAGCCCCGCTGTGGAGGACAGGGGGCTCTTTGGCTACACCTTC. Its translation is CASSPAVEDRGLFGYTF.

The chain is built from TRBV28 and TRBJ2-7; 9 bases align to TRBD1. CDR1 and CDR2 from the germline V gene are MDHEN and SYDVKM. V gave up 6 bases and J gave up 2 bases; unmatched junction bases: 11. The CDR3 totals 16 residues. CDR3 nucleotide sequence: TGTGCCAGCAGCACCGGGGGGACAGGGATACCCTACGAGCAGTACTTC. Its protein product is CASSTGGTGIPYEQYF.